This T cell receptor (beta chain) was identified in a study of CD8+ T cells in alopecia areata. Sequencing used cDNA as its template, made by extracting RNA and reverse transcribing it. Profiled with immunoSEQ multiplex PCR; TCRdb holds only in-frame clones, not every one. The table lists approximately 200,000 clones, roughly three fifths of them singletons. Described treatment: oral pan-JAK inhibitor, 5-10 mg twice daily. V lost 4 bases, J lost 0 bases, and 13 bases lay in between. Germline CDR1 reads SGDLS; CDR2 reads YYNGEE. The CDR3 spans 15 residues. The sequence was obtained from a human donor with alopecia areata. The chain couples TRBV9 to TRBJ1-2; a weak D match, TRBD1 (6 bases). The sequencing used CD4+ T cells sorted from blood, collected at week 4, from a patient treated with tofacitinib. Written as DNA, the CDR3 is TGTGCCAGCAGCACCCAACAGGGATCTAACTATGGCTACACCTTC. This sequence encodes CASSTQQGSNYGYTF. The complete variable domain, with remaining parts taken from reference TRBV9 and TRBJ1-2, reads DSGVTQTPKHLITATGQRVTLRCSPRSGDLSVYWYQQSLDQGLQFLIQYYNGEERAKGNILERFSAQQFPDLHSELNLSSLELGDSALYFCASSTQQGSNYGYTFGSGTRLTVV.